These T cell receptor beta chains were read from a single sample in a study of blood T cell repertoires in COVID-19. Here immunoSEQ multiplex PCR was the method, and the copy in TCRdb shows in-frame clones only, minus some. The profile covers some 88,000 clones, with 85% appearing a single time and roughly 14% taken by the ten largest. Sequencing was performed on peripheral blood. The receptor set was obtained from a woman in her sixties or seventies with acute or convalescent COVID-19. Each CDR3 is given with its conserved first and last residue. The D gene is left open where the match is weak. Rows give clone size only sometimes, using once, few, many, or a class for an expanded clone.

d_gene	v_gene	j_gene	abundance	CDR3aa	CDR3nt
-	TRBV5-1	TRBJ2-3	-	CASRTDSRSTDTQYF	TGCGCCAGCAGGACGGACTCCCGAAGCACAGATACGCAGTATTTT
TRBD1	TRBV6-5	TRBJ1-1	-	CASSYSEGQFEAFF	TGTGCCAGCAGTTACTCGGAGGGACAGTTTGAAGCTTTCTTT
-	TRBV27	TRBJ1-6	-	CASSLRRSAVYSPLHF	TGTGCCAGCAGTTTACGACGAAGTGCGGTGTATTCACCCCTCCACTTT
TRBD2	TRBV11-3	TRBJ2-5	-	CASSLVWRGQETQYF	TGTGCCAGCAGCTTGGTTTGGCGGGGGCAAGAGACCCAGTACTTC
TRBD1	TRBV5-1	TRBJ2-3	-	CASSLTGVITDTQYF	TGCGCCAGCAGCTTGACAGGGGTGATCACAGATACGCAGTATTTT
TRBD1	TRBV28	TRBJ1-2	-	CASTVPGQGGYGYTF	TGTGCCAGCACCGTTCCGGGACAGGGTGGCTATGGCTACACCTTC
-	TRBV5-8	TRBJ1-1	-	CASSLTPGRRWMNTEAFF	TGTGCCAGCAGCTTGACCCCAGGGAGGAGGTGGATGAACACTGAAGCTTTCTTT
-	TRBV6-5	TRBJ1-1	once	CASIVYGGGSEAFF	TGTGCCAGCATTGTTTATGGGGGGGGTTCTGAAGCTTTCTTT
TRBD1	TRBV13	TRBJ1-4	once	CASSFATGDRTNEKLFF	TGTGCCAGCAGCTTTGCTACAGGGGACCGGACTAATGAAAAACTGTTTTTT
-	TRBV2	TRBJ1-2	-	CAKREGFGYGYTF	TGTGCCAAAAGGGAGGGATTCGGCTATGGCTACACCTTC
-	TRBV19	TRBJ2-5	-	CASSIGGTQYF	TGTGCCAGTAGTATCGGGGGAACCCAGTACTTC
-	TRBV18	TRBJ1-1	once	CASSPRGGPDTEAFF	TGTGCCAGCTCACCGCGCGGGGGGCCGGACACTGAAGCTTTCTTT
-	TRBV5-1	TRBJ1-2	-	CASSLVGAGANYGYTF	TGCGCCAGCAGCTTGGTAGGGGCAGGGGCTAACTATGGCTACACCTTC
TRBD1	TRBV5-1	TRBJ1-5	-	CASSRGRGQPQHF	TGCGCCAGCAGCAGGGGGCGAGGTCAGCCCCAGCATTTT
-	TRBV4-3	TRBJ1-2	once	CASSQIHGRANYGYTF	TGCGCCAGCAGCCAAATCCACGGGAGAGCTAACTATGGCTACACCTTC
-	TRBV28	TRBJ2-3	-	CARMRSRGSATDTQYF	TGTGCCAGGATGCGGTCACGCGGCTCCGCCACAGATACGCAGTATTTT
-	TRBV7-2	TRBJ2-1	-	CASSLYFEPDSYNEQFF	TGTGCCAGCAGCTTATACTTCGAACCTGACTCCTACAATGAGCAGTTCTTC
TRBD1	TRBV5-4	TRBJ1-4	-	CASSLDRGFKKLFF	TGTGCCAGCAGTCTGGACAGGGGTTTTAAAAAACTGTTTTTT
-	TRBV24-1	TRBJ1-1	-	CATSLGADTEAFF	TGTGCCACCAGCCTGGGTGCGGACACTGAAGCTTTCTTT
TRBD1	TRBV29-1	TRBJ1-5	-	CSAGGTEANQPQHF	TGCAGCGCTGGGGGGACAGAAGCCAATCAGCCCCAGCATTTT
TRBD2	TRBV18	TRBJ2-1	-	CASSSSGSSYNEQFF	TGTGCCAGCTCATCTAGCGGGAGCTCCTACAATGAGCAGTTCTTC
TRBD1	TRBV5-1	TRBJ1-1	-	CASSLAGQVVTEAFF	TGCGCCAGCAGCTTGGCGGGACAGGTGGTGACTGAAGCTTTCTTT
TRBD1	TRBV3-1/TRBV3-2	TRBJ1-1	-	CASSQEQGENTEAFF	TGTGCCAGCAGCCAAGAACAGGGGGAGAACACTGAAGCTTTCTTT
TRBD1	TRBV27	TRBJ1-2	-	CASSLIWDSRYGYTF	TGTGCCAGCAGTTTAATATGGGACAGCCGGTATGGCTACACCTTC
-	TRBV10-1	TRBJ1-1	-	CASSATGRGTEAFF	TGCGCCAGCAGTGCCACAGGGAGGGGGACTGAAGCTTTCTTT
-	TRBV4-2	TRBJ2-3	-	CASSQELLGATDTQYF	TGTGCCAGCAGCCAAGAGCTTTTGGGGGCTACAGATACGCAGTATTTT
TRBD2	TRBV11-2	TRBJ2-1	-	CASSLDLAGATYNEQFF	TGTGCCAGCAGCTTAGACTTAGCGGGAGCCACTTACAATGAGCAGTTCTTC
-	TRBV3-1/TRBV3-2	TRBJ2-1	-	CASSQDKGEWNEQFF	TGTGCCAGCAGCCAAGATAAGGGGGAGTGGAATGAGCAGTTCTTC